Listed below are T cell receptor beta chains from one sample, sequenced in a study. TCRdb recomputed calls from the RT-PCR reads with MiXCR, one row per CDR3 protein. The data contain about 700,000 distinct CDR3 sequences, 14% of them seen just once; the ten biggest clones take up 3% to 4.5%. The source material was memory CD4+ T cells from blood. These receptors were collected from a female donor in good health, serving as a healthy control. CDR3s include the opening cysteine and the closing phenylalanine or tryptophan. The D gene is left open where the match is weak. For some rows the clone size is stated as once, few or many, or as a class when expanded; others skip it.

size	D	V	J	length	CDR3	DNA
NA	NA	TRBV11-2	TRBJ2-7	13	CASSIDRLREQYF	TGTGCCAGCAGTATCGACAGGCTGCGGGAGCAGTACTTC
NA	TRBD1	TRBV7-2	TRBJ2-7	14	CASSLTGGLSEQYF	TGTGCCAGCAGCTTAACAGGGGGCTTGAGCGAGCAGTACTTC
many	TRBD2	TRBV20-1	TRBJ2-1	14	CSARHAGGDNEQFF	TGCAGTGCTAGACATGCGGGAGGGGACAATGAGCAGTTCTTC
NA	TRBD1	TRBV29-1	TRBJ1-5	13	CSVGRDSDQPQHF	TGCAGCGTTGGAAGGGACAGCGATCAGCCCCAGCATTTT
few	NA	TRBV15	TRBJ2-5	14	CATSRDRRPETQYF	TGTGCCACCAGCAGAGATCGCCGTCCGGAGACCCAGTACTTC
few	NA	TRBV5-1	TRBJ1-6	18	CASSLRGRQGFDNSPLHF	TGCGCCAGCAGCTTGAGGGGTCGTCAGGGGTTCGACAATTCACCCCTCCACTTT
NA	TRBD1	TRBV2	TRBJ1-4	12	CASMGQNEKLFF	TGTGCCAGCATGGGACAGAATGAAAAACTGTTTTTT
NA	NA	TRBV20-1	TRBJ1-1	14	CSARADAGNTEAFF	TGCAGTGCTAGAGCGGACGCAGGGAACACTGAAGCTTTCTTT
many	TRBD2	TRBV10-3	TRBJ2-3	14	CAISDAGGSDTQYF	TGTGCCATCAGTGACGCGGGAGGGTCGGATACGCAGTATTTT
NA	NA	TRBV20-1	TRBJ1-5	15	CSAAPHGFSNQPQHF	TGCAGTGCTGCCCCACATGGGTTTAGCAATCAGCCCCAGCATTTT